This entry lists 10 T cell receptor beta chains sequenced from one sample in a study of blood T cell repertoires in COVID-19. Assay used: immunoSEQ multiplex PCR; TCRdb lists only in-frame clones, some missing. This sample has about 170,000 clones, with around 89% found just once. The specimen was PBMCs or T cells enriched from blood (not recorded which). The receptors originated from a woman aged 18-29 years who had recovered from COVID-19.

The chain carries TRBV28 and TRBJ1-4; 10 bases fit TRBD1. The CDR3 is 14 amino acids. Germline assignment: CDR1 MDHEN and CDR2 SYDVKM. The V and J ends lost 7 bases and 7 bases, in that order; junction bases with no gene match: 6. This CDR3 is CASTRQGAPEKLFF. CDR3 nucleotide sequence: TGTGCCAGCACCCGACAGGGGGCGCCTGAAAAACTGTTTTTT.

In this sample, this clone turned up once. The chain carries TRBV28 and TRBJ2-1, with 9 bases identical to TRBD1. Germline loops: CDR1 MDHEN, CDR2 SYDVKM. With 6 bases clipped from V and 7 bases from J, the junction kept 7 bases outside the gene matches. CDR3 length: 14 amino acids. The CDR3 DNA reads TGTGCCAGCAGACAACGCGACAGGGGGAATGAGCAGTTCTTC. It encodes CASRQRDRGNEQFF.

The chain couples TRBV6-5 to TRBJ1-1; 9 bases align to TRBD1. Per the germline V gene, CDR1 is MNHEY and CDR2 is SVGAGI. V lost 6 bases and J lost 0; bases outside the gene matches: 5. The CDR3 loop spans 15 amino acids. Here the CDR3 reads CASRYNRGLNTEAFF. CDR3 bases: TGTGCCAGCAGATACAACAGGGGGCTGAACACTGAAGCTTTCTTT.

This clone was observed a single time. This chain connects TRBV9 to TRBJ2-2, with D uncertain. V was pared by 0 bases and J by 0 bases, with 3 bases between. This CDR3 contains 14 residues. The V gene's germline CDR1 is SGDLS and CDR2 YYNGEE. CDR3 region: CASSVVTNTGELFF. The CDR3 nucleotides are TGTGCCAGCAGCGTAGTCACGAACACCGGGGAGCTGTTTTTT.

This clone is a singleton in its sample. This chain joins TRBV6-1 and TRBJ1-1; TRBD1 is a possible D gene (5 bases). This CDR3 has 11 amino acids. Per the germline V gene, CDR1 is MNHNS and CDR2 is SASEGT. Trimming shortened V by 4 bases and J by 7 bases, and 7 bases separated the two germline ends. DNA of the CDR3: TGTGCCAGCAGTGCACAGGTTGAAGCTTTCTTT. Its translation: CASSAQVEAFF.

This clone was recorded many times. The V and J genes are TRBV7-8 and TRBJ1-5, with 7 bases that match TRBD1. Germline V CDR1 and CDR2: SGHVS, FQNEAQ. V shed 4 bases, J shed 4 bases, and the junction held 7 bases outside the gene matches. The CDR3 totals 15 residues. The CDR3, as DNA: TGTGCCAGCAGCTCGAGACAGGGAGAAAATCAGCCCCAGCATTTT. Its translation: CASSSRQGENQPQHF.

As DNA, the CDR3 is TGTGCCAGCAGCACACCATCGGACAGGGTCGGACCCTATCAGCCCCAGCATTTT. It specifies CASSTPSDRVGPYQPQHF. The chain recombines TRBV28 with TRBJ1-5; 8 bases agree with TRBD1. The CDR3 spans 18 residues. In germline, CDR1 is MDHEN, CDR2 SYDVKM. With V trimmed by 6 bases and J by 5 bases, 18 bases remained unmatched.

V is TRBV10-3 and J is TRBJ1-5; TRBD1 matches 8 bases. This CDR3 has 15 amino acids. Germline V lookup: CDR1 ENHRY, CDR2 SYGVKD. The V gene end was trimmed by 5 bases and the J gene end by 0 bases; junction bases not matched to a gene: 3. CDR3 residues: CAISPTGDSNQPQHF. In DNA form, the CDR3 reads TGTGCCATCAGTCCGACAGGGGATAGCAATCAGCCCCAGCATTTT.

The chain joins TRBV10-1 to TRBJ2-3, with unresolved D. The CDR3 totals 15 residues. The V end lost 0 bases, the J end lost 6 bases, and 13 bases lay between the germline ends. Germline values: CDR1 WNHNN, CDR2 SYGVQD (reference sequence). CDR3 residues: CASSESYRDLDTQYF. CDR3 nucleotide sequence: TGCGCCAGCAGTGAGTCATATCGAGATTTGGATACGCAGTATTTT.

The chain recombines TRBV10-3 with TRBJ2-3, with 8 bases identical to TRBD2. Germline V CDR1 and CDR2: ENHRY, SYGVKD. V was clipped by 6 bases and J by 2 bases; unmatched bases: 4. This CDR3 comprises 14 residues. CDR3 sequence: CAISTSGDTDTQYF. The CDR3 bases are TGTGCCATCAGCACTAGCGGAGACACAGATACGCAGTATTTT.